These 24 T cell receptor beta chains were sequenced from one sample in a study of shared clonotypes between healthy human individuals (dated by TCRdb to about 2020). Libraries were constructed by the immunoSEQ multiplex PCR assay. Imported from immuneACCESS, the table was reduced by TCRdb to in-frame sequences with V and J called. These copies leave out some clones; in studies compared against another copy, an unresolved V gene accounts for under half, and the cause of the remainder is not known. Within this sample are 2 million to 2.5 million clones, with approximately 94% of them counted one time only. Less than 0.15% of the sample is taken by the ten largest. Material for sequencing was naive CD4+ T cells sorted from blood. Taken with the paper, the label for cell subset or site translates to: CD45RA+ positively selected. Receptor source: a young man in good health.

This chain connects TRBV29-1 to TRBJ2-5, with 7 bases aligning to TRBD2. The CDR3 length is 14 residues. V was clipped by 4 bases and J by 7 bases; unmatched bases: 12. Germline CDR1 is SQVTM and CDR2 is ANQGSEA. DNA for the CDR3: TGCAGCGTTGTGTCTGGCGGGAGCGTGGGGACCCAGTACTTC. It specifies CSVVSGGSVGTQYF.

This sequence joins TRBV14 and TRBJ2-3; D gene unclear. The CDR3 extends over 16 amino acids. V lost 1 base to trimming and J lost 0 bases, with 11 bases between them. Germline-derived CDR1 and CDR2 are SGHDN and FVKESK. The CDR3 DNA reads TGTGCCAGCAGCCAAGGGGTGGTTAGCAGCACAGATACGCAGTATTTT. Its protein product is CASSQGVVSSTDTQYF.

This chain links TRBV9 with TRBJ2-7; D perhaps matches TRBD2 (5 bases). This CDR3 is 15 amino acids long. In germline, CDR1 is SGDLS, CDR2 YYNGEE. The V gene lost 5 bases and the J gene lost 4 bases, with 19 bases spanning the gap. The DNA of the CDR3 is TGTGCCAGCAGTGCATATCCGGGGTTTGATTACGAGCAGTACTTC. Protein product: CASSAYPGFDYEQYF.

The J gene is TRBJ2-2, the V gene TRBV6-5; perhaps TRBD1 as D (5 bases). This CDR3 comprises 15 residues. Trimming left V 6 bases short and J 0 bases short, with 11 bases between. CDR1 is MNHEY, CDR2 SVGAGI, per germline. CDR3 sequence (DNA): TGTGCCAGCAGCCCAGACAGATCGAACACCGGGGAGCTGTTTTTT. Translated, it gives CASSPDRSNTGELFF.

V is TRBV10-1 and J is TRBJ2-2; TRBD2 agrees at 11 bases. With 4 bases clipped from V and 3 bases from J, the junction kept 4 bases outside the gene matches. The germline V gene has CDR1 WNHNN and CDR2 SYGVQD (reference sequence). This CDR3 comprises 16 residues. The CDR3 DNA follows: TGCGCCAGCAGTGCATTAGCGGGAGGGCACACCGGGGAGCTGTTTTTT. Its protein is CASSALAGGHTGELFF.

The chain carries TRBV7-9 and TRBJ1-6; D not resolved. V was trimmed by 4 bases and J by 7 bases, leaving 14 bases between them. The CDR3 has 15 amino acids. In germline, CDR1 is SEHNR, CDR2 FQNEAQ (reference sequence). CDR3: CASSYDSVRNSPLHF. The CDR3 DNA reads TGTGCCAGCAGCTACGATTCCGTGCGAAATTCACCCCTCCACTTT.

The chain carries TRBV2 and TRBJ1-1; 7 bases match TRBD1. After removal of 5 bases from V and 2 bases from J, the junction contained 8 bases not matched to a gene. Germline V gene lookup returns CDR1 SNHLY and CDR2 FYNNEI. This CDR3 is 15 amino acids long. The CDR3 DNA sequence: TGTGCCAGCAGTATTACCGGGACAGCTAACACTGAAGCTTTCTTT. It codes for CASSITGTANTEAFF.

The genes are TRBV25-1 and TRBJ2-5; 13 nucleotides agree with TRBD2. V lost 4 bases and J lost 5; bases outside the gene matches: 7. Per germline, CDR1 MGHDK and CDR2 SYGVNS. The CDR3 extends over 16 amino acids. The CDR3: CASSARTSGRVETQYF. CDR3 bases: TGTGCCAGCAGTGCGCGAACTAGCGGGAGGGTGGAGACCCAGTACTTC. Together with reference TRBV25-1 and TRBJ2-5, the CDR3 gives the full variable domain: EADIYQTPRYLVIGTGKKITLECSQTMGHDKMYWYQQDPGMELHLIHYSYGVNSTEKGDLSSESTVSRIRTEHFPLTLESARPSHTSQYLCASSARTSGRVETQYFGPGTRLLVL.

The genes are TRBV5-1 and TRBJ2-5, with 14 positions matching TRBD2. The CDR3 extends over 17 amino acids. CDR1 and CDR2 (germline): SGHRS, YFSETQ. The V gene end was trimmed by 4 bases and the J gene end by 1 base; junction bases not matched to a gene: 6. The CDR3 DNA is TGCGCCAGCAGCCGGGGACTAGCGGGAGCTGCCCAAGAGACCCAGTACTTC. Its protein is CASSRGLAGAAQETQYF.

On this clone: This specimen includes other DNA sequences encoding the same CDR3. The rearrangement uses TRBV5-1 and TRBJ2-5; D possibly corresponds to TRBD2 (6 bases). V was clipped by 3 bases and J by 5 bases, with 11 bases between them. CDR3 size: 13 residues. Germline loops: CDR1 SGHRS, CDR2 YFSETQ. In DNA, the CDR3 is TGCGCCAGCAGCTCGGAGGGTGGGGAGACCCAGTACTTC. As protein: CASSSEGGETQYF.

The J gene is TRBJ1-6, the V gene TRBV27, with D possibly being TRBD1 (5 bases). V was pared by 10 bases and J by 6 bases, with 13 bases between. The germline V gene encodes CDR1 MNHEY and CDR2 SMNVEV (reference sequence). This CDR3 contains 13 residues. This CDR3 is CATRGSPNSPLHF. CDR3 DNA: TGTGCCACCCGGGGGTCCCCTAATTCACCCCTCCACTTT.

The chain has TRBV1 and TRBJ2-7; TRBD1, the table's D call, was not compared with the DNA. TRBV1 is designated a pseudogene. The CDR3 runs to 18 residues. The CDR3 DNA is TGCACCAGCAGCCAAGATCGGAGGGTCTACAGGGGGGCCTACGAGCAGTACTTC. Its translation is CTSSQDRRVYRGAYEQYF.

This chain links TRBV11-2 with TRBJ2-7; D may correspond to TRBD1 or TRBD2 (5 bases each). CDR3 length: 15 residues. Germline-derived CDR1 and CDR2 are SGHAT and FQNNGV. Trimming removed 4 bases at V and 1 base at J, with 14 bases between. The CDR3 loop reads CASSSRGRISYEQYF. The CDR3 bases are TGTGCCAGCAGCTCTAGGGGACGGATTTCCTACGAGCAGTACTTC.

The CDR3 is CASWGGVEGPYNEQFF. The CDR3 DNA follows: TGCGCCAGCTGGGGCGGGGTGGAGGGCCCCTACAATGAGCAGTTCTTC. V gene TRBV10-2 combines with J gene TRBJ2-1, with D possibly matching TRBD2 (6 bases). Per germline, CDR1 WSHSY and CDR2 SAAADI. The CDR3 covers 16 residues. Trimming pared 8 bases from V and 2 bases from J, leaving 19 bases between.

The CDR3 spells CASSFRQGMNTEAFF. The CDR3 nucleotides read TGTGCCAGCAGCTTCAGACAGGGAATGAACACTGAAGCTTTCTTT. The J gene is TRBJ1-1, the V gene TRBV7-2; 7 nucleotides align to TRBD1. The CDR3 extends over 15 amino acids. The germline V gene encodes CDR1 SGHTA and CDR2 FQGNSA. V lost 3 bases, J lost 0 bases, and 4 bases stayed unmatched.

The gene calls are TRBV5-1 and TRBJ2-3; D call uncertain. In germline, CDR1 is SGHRS, CDR2 YFSETQ. Trimming took off 4 bases at V and 0 bases at J, with 9 bases between the two ends. The CDR3 is made up of 14 amino acids. This CDR3 is CASSTLSSTDTQYF. CDR3 nucleotide sequence: TGCGCCAGCAGCACCTTGTCTAGCACAGATACGCAGTATTTT.

This rearrangement joins TRBV7-9 to TRBJ2-3, with 7 bases matching TRBD1. Germline V CDR1 and CDR2: SEHNR, FQNEAQ (reference sequence). The CDR3 consists of 17 residues. Germline trimming cut 5 bases from V and 2 bases from J; bases unmatched to any gene: 13. The DNA of the CDR3 is TGTGCCAGCAGCCGACTCCAATCAACAGGGGCCACAGATACGCAGTATTTT. Protein: CASSRLQSTGATDTQYF.

V is TRBV10-1 and J is TRBJ1-1; TRBD1 matches 8 bases. Per the germline V gene, CDR1 is WNHNN and CDR2 is SYGVQD (reference sequence). This CDR3 has 14 amino acids. J gave up 4 bases and V 5 bases, and 6 bases lay outside the gene matches. CDR3: CASSKTGVGTEAFF. The CDR3, as DNA: TGCGCCAGCAGTAAGACAGGGGTTGGCACTGAAGCTTTCTTT.

V gene TRBV6-5 combines with J gene TRBJ1-1; 8 nucleotides match TRBD1. Germline trimming cut 6 bases from V and 5 bases from J; bases unmatched to any gene: 8. This CDR3 spans 14 amino acids. Germline V lookup: CDR1 MNHEY, CDR2 SVGAGI. The CDR3 region is CASSPRTGFTEAFF. Written as DNA, the CDR3 is TGTGCCAGCAGCCCGAGGACAGGGTTTACTGAAGCTTTCTTT.

The chain links TRBV9 to TRBJ2-2, with D hard to call. CDR3 length: 11 residues. V was clipped by 0 bases and J by 8 bases, with 2 bases between them. Germline V gene data show CDR1 as SGDLS and CDR2 as YYNGEE. The CDR3 nucleotides read TGTGCCAGCAGCGTAGAAGGGGAGCTGTTTTTT. Protein: CASSVEGELFF.

The rearrangement links TRBV11-2 to TRBJ2-7; possible D gene TRBD2, 5 bases. CDR1 is SGHAT and CDR2 is FQNNGV in the germline V gene. V shed 7 bases and J shed 0 bases, with 16 bases lying between them. CDR3 size: 15 residues. CDR3 amino acids: CASTPVRENSYEQYF. The DNA for the CDR3 is TGTGCCAGCACCCCGGTCCGGGAAAACTCCTACGAGCAGTACTTC.

This chain connects TRBV15 to TRBJ2-3; 9 bases are shared with TRBD2. The CDR3 is 14 amino acids. Germline V gene data show CDR1 as LNHNV and CDR2 as YYDKDF (reference sequence). After removal of 6 bases from V and 6 bases from J, the junction contained 7 bases not matched to a gene. The CDR3 DNA sequence: TGTGCCACCAGGATAGCGGGGGATGGGGATACGCAGTATTTT. It translates to CATRIAGDGDTQYF.

J is TRBJ2-1 and V is TRBV5-4; 8 bases agree with TRBD2. The CDR3 sequence is 14 residues long. The V segment lost 2 bases and the J segment 13 bases; nucleotides outside the gene matches: 11. Looked up from germline, CDR1 is SGHNT and CDR2 is YYREEE (reference sequence). The CDR3 loop reads CASSFAGGSVPQFF. The CDR3 coding sequence is TGTGCCAGCAGCTTCGCGGGGGGCTCCGTCCCCCAGTTCTTC.

The V gene is TRBV7-8, the J gene TRBJ1-3; 8 bases map to TRBD1. The trim removed 3 bases at V and 4 bases at J, leaving 8 bases unmatched. The CDR3 length is 16 residues. The germline V gene has CDR1 SGHVS and CDR2 FQNEAQ. The CDR3 bases are TGTGCCAGCAGCTTTATACAGGGGGGGACAGGAAACACCATATATTTT. Its protein product is CASSFIQGGTGNTIYF.